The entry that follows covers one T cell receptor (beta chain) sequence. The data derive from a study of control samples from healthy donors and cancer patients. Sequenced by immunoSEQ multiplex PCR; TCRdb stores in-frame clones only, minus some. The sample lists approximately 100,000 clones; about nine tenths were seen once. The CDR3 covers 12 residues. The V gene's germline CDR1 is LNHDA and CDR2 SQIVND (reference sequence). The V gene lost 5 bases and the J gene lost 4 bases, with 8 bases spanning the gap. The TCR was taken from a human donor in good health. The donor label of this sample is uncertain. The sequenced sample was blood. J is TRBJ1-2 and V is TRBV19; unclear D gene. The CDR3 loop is CASSDRIYGYTF. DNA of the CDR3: TGTGCCAGTAGTGACCGAATCTATGGCTACACCTTC.